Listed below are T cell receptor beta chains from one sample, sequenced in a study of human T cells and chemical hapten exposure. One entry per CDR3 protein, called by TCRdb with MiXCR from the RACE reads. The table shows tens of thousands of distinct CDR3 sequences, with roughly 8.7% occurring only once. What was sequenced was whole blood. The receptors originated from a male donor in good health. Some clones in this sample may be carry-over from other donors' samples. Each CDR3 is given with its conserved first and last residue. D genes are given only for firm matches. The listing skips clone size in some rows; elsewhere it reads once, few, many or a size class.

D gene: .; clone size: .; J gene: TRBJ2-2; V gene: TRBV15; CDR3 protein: CATSRGLAGKAGELFF; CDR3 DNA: TGTGCCACCAGCAGAGGTCTGGCAGGGAAGGCCGGGGAGCTGTTTTTT
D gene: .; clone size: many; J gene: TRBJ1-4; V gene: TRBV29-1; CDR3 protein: CSVGQGGGEKLFF; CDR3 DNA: TGCAGCGTTGGTCAGGGAGGCGGCGAAAAACTGTTTTTT
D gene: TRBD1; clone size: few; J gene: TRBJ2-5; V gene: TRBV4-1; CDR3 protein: CASSQEWDSQETQYF; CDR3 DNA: TGCGCCAGCAGCCAAGAATGGGACAGCCAAGAGACCCAGTACTTC
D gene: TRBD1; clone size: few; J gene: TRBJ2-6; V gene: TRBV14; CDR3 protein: CASSQVTGGRFRANVLTF; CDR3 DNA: TGTGCCAGCAGCCAAGTAACAGGGGGCCGCTTCCGGGCCAACGTCCTGACTTTC
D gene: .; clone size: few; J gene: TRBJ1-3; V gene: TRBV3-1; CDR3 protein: CASSQGHSTGNTIYF; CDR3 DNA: TGTGCCAGCAGCCAAGGCCACAGCACTGGAAACACCATATATTTT
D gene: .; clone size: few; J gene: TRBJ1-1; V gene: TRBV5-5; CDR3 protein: CASSLEWGQVIEAFF; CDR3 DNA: TGTGCCAGCAGCTTGGAATGGGGCCAAGTGATTGAAGCTTTCTTT
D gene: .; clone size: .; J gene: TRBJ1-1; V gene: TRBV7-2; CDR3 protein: CASSLVRNLNTEAFF; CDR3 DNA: TGTGCCAGCAGCTTAGTGAGGAATTTGAACACTGAAGCTTTCTTT
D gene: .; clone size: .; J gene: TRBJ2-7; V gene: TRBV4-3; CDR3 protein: CASSQDQTGPTYYEQYF; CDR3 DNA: TGCGCCAGCAGCCAAGATCAAACAGGGCCAACCTACTACGAGCAGTACTTC
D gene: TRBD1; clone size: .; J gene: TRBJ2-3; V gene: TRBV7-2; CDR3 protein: CASTLTGGWDTQYF; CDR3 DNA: TGTGCCAGCACTCTGACAGGGGGCTGGGATACGCAGTATTTT
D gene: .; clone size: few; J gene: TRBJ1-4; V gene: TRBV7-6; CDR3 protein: CASRTADEKLFF; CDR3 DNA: TGTGCCAGCAGGACAGCCGATGAAAAACTGTTTTTT
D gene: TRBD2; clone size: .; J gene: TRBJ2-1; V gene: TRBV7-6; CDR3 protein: CASSLELAGGYNEQFF; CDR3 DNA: TGTGCCAGCAGCCTAGAACTAGCGGGAGGGTACAATGAGCAGTTCTTC
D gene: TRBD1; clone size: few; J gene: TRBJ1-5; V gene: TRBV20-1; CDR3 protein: CSATGGINQPQHF; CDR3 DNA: TGCAGTGCTACAGGGGGCATCAATCAGCCCCAGCATTTT
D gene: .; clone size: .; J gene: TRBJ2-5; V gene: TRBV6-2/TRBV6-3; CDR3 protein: CASSYLDEETQYF; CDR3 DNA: TGTGCCAGCAGTTACCTGGACGAAGAGACCCAGTACTTC
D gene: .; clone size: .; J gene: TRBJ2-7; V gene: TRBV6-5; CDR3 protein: CASSKTSKGGQYF; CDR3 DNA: TGTGCCAGCAGCAAGACTAGTAAGGGTGGGCAGTACTTC
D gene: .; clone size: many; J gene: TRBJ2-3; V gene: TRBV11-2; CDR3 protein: CASSRRVQGLDTQYF; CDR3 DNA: TGTGCCAGCAGCCGAAGGGTCCAGGGTTTAGATACGCAGTATTTT
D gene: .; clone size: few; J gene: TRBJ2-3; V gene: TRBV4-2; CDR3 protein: CASSQGTGDADTQYF; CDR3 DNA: TGTGCCAGCAGCCAAGGGACGGGAGACGCAGATACGCAGTATTTT
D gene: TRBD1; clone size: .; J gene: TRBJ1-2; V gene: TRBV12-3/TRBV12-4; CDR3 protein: CASSFRTGLNYGYTF; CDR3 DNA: TGTGCCAGCAGTTTTAGGACAGGGCTTAACTATGGCTACACCTTC
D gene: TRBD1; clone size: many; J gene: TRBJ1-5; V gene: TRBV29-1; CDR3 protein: CSVETGGNQPQHF; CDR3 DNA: TGCAGCGTTGAAACAGGGGGGAATCAGCCCCAGCATTTT
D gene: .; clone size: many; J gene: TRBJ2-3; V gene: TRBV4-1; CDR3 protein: CASRLGTLTDTQYF; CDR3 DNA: TGCGCCAGCCGTCTAGGGACTCTCACAGATACGCAGTATTTT
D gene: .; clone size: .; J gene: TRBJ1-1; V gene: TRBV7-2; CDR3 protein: CASSFPPISEAFF; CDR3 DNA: TGTGCCAGCAGCTTCCCACCGATTTCTGAAGCTTTCTTT
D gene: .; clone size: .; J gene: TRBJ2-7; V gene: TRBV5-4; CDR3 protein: CASSTDGTYEQYF; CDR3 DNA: TGTGCCAGCAGCACCGACGGGACCTACGAGCAGTACTTC
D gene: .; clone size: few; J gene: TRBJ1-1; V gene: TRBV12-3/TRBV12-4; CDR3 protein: CASSWGEGTEAFF; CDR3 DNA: TGTGCCAGCAGTTGGGGGGAGGGCACTGAAGCTTTCTTT
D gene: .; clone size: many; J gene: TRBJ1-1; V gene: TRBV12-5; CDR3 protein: CASGLSWGMATEAFF; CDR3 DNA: TGTGCTAGTGGTTTGTCCTGGGGGATGGCCACTGAAGCTTTCTTT
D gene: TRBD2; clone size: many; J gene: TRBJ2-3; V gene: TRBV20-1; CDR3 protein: CSARIPGLAETQYF; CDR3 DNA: TGCAGTGCTAGGATACCGGGACTAGCGGAGACGCAGTATTTT
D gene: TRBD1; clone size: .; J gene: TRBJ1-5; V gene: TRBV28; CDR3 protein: CASTDPTGQGYQPQHF; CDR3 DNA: TGTGCCAGCACTGATCCGACCGGACAGGGCTATCAGCCCCAGCATTTT
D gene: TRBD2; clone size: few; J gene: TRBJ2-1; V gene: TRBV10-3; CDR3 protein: CAIASGTSGGPYNEQFF; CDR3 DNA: TGTGCCATCGCCTCCGGGACTAGCGGGGGGCCCTACAATGAGCAGTTCTTC
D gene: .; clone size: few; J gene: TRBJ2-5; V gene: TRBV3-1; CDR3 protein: CASSQGGPGAQYF; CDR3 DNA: TGTGCCAGCAGCCAAGGCGGGCCCGGGGCCCAGTACTTC
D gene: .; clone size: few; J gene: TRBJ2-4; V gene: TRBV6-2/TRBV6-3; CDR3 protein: CASSSGTPPALF; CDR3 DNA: TGTGCCAGCAGCTCCGGGACCCCTCCCGCTCTCTTC
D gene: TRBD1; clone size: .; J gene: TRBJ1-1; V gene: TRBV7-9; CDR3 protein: CASSPRQGRGPTEAFF; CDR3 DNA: TGTGCCAGCAGCCCCCGCCAGGGAAGGGGGCCCACTGAAGCTTTCTTT
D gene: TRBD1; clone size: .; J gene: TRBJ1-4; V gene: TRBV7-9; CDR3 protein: CDSSLKGAPNEKLFF; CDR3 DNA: TGTGACAGCAGCTTAAAGGGGGCTCCTAATGAAAAACTGTTTTTT
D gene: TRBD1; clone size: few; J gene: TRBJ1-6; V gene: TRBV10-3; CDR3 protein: CAITGDRGNSPLHF; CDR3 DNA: TGTGCCATCACCGGGGACAGGGGTAATTCACCCCTCCACTTT
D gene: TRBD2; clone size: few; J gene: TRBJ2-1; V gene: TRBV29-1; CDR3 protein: CSVEDTGGPSYNEQFF; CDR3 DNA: TGCAGCGTTGAAGATACGGGAGGACCCTCCTACAATGAGCAGTTCTTC
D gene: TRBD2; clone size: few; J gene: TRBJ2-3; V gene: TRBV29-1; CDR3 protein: CSVVTSGDTQYF; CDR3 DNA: TGCAGCGTTGTCACTAGCGGAGATACGCAGTATTTT
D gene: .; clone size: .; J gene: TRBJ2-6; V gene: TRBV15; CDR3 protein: CATSRAQGISGANVLTF; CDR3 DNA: TGTGCCACCAGCAGAGCCCAAGGGATCTCTGGGGCCAACGTCCTGACTTTC
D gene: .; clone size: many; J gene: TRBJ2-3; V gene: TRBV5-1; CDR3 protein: CASSLVGGTADTQYF; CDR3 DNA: TGCGCCAGCAGCTTGGTCGGAGGGACCGCAGATACGCAGTATTTT
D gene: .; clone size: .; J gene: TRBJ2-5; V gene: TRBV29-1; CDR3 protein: CSGTQGLQETQYF; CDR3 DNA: TGCAGCGGGACTCAAGGACTACAAGAGACCCAGTACTTC
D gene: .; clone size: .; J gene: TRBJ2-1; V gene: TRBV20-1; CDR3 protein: CSATLGSKSLF; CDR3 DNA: TGCAGTGCTACATTGGGGTCTAAGTCGCTCTTC
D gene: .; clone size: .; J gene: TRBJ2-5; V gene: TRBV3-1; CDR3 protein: CASSLHVRSWETQYF; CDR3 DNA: TGTGCCAGCAGCCTCCACGTGAGATCCTGGGAGACCCAGTACTTC
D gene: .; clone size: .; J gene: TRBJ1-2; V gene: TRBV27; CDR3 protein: CASSFTGYDYGYTF; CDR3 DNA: TGTGCCAGCAGTTTTACAGGGTACGACTATGGCTACACCTTC
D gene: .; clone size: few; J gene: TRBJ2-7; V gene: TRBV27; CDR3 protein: CASSTGTGYEQYF; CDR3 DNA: TGTGCCAGCAGTACCGGGACGGGGTACGAGCAGTACTTC
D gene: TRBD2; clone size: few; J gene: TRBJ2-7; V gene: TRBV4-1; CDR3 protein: CASSQGATSGSSYEQYF; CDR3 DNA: TGCGCCAGCAGCCAAGGCGCGACTAGCGGAAGCTCCTACGAGCAGTACTTC
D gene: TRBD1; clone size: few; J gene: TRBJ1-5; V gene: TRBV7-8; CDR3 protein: CASSLAGDRARQPQHF; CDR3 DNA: TGTGCCAGCAGCTTAGCGGGAGACAGGGCGAGGCAGCCCCAGCATTTT
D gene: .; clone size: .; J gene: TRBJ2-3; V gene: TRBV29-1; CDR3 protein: CSVERTDTQYF; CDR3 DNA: TGCAGCGTTGAACGCACAGATACGCAGTATTTT
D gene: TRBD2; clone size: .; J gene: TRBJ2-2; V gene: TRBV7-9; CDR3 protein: CASRERLAGEGNTGELFF; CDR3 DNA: TGTGCCAGCAGAGAGAGACTAGCGGGAGAGGGCAACACCGGGGAGCTGTTTTTT
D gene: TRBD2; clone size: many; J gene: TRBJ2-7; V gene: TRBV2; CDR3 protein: CASSTSGREQYF; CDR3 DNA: TGTGCCAGTTCGACTAGCGGACGCGAGCAGTACTTC
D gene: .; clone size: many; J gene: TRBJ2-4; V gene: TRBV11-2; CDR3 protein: CASSIRDAKNIQYF; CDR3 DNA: TGTGCCAGCAGCATCAGGGATGCCAAAAACATTCAGTACTTC
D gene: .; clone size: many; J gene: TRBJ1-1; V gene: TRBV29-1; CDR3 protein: CSVVPRHTNTEAFF; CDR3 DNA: TGCAGCGTTGTCCCCAGGCATACCAACACTGAAGCTTTCTTT
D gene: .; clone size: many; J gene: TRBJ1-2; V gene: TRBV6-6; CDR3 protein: CAIHGQNYGYTF; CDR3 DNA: TGTGCCATCCACGGACAGAACTATGGCTACACCTTC
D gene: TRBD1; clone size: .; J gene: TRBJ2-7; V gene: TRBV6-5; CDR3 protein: CASSYGLDRTGPYEQYF; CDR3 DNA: TGTGCCAGCAGTTACGGGTTAGATAGGACAGGGCCCTACGAGCAGTACTTC
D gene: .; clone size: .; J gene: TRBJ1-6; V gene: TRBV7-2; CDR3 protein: CASSLVGDYNSPLHF; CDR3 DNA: TGTGCCAGCAGCTTAGTTGGGGATTATAATTCACCCCTCCACTTT
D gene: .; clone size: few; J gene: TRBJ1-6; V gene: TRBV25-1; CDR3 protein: CASRSGRFYNSPLHF; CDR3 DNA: TGTGCCAGCAGAAGTGGACGATTCTATAATTCACCCCTCCACTTT
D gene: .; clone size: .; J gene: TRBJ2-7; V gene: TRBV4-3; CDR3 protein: CASSQVGRSYEQYF; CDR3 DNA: TGCGCCAGCAGCCAAGTCGGCAGGTCATACGAGCAGTACTTC
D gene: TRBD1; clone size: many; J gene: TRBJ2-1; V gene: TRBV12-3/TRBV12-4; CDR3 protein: CASIGTGTYNEQFF; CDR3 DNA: TGTGCCAGCATCGGGACAGGCACATACAATGAGCAGTTCTTC
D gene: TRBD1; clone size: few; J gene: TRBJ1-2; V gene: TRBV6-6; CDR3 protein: CASSYSGDRANYGYTF; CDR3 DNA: TGTGCCAGCAGTTACTCGGGGGACAGGGCTAACTATGGCTACACCTTC
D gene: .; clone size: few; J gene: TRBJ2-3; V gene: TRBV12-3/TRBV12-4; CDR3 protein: CASSLGSDWTDTQYF; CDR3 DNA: TGTGCCAGCAGTTTAGGATCTGACTGGACAGATACGCAGTATTTT
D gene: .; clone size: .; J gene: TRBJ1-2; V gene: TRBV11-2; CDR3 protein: CASSLVLSPYGYTF; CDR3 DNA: TGTGCCAGCAGCTTAGTACTCTCCCCGTATGGCTACACCTTC
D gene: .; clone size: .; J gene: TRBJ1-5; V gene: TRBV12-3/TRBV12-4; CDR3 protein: CASRLEGGNQPQHF; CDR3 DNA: TGTGCCAGCAGGTTAGAGGGGGGTAATCAGCCCCAGCATTTT
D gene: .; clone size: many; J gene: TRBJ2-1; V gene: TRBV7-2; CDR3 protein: CASSLKASYNEQFF; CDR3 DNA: TGTGCCAGCAGCTTAAAGGCCAGCTACAATGAGCAGTTCTTC
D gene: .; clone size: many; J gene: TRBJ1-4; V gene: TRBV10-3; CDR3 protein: CATQTDPYEKLFF; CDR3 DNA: TGTGCCACCCAGACTGATCCTTATGAAAAACTGTTTTTT